This TCR beta chain was captured in a study of blood T cell repertoires in COVID-19. Whole-study context: The analysed material was cDNA or gDNA that came from T cells, B-cell-depleted T cells, or PBMCs.

This CDR3 is 12 amino acids long. Trimming cost V 6 bases and J 7 bases; bases outside gene matches: 4. Per the original data handling: How many nucleated cells were present was estimated from reference gene primer amplification. Sequenced by immunoSEQ multiplex PCR; TCRdb stores in-frame clones only, minus some. V, J and clone size are those of that table, while D and trimming were read from the DNA. The sample carries about 43,000 clones, 80% to 90% recorded once. The clonotype comes from a man aged 60 to 69 with active COVID-19. V gene TRBV12-3 or TRBV12-4 combines with J gene TRBJ1-2, with 8 bases matching TRBD1. Sequencing was done on a sample of peripheral blood. The CDR3 DNA follows: TGTGCCAGCAGGCGCGACAGGGGTGGCTACACCTTC. Translated, it gives CASRRDRGGYTF.